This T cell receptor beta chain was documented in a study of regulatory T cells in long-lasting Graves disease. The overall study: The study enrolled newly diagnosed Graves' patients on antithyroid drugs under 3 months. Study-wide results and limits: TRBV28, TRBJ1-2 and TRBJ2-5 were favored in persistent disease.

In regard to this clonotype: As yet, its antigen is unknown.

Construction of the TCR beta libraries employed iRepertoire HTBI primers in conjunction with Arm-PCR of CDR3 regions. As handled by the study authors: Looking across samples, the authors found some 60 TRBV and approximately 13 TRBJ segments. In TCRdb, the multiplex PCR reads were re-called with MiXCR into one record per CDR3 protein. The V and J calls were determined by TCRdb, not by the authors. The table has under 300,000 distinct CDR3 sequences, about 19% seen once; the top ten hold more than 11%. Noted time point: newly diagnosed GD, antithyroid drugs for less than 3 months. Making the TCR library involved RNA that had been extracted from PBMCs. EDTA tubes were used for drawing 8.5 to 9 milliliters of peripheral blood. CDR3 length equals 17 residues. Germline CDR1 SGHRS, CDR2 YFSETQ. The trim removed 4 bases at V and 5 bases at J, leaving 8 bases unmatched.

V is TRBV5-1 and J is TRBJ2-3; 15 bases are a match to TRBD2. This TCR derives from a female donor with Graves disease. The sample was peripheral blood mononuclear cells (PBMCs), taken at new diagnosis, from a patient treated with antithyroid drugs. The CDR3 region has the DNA TGCGCCAGCAGCACCGGGACTAGCGGGGGGCTGGGAGATACGCAGTATTTT. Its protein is CASSTGTSGGLGDTQYF.